This T cell receptor beta chain was recorded in a study of T and B cells in COVID-19 patients. This clonotype was counted only a few times. TRB rearrangements were amplified by multiplex PCR with BIOMED2 TRB-A/B primers. TCRdb called the multiplex PCR reads again in MiXCR, with one record for every CDR3 protein. The repertoire consists of about 4,000 distinct CDR3 sequences, with roughly 24% occurring once and the leading ten covering 15% to 20%. This CDR3 contains 14 residues. Trimming cost V 3 bases and J 4 bases; bases outside gene matches: 4. Germline V CDR1 and CDR2: LNHDA, SQIVND (reference sequence). Blood genomic DNA input for TRB amplification was about 250-550 ng.

The source material was blood. The clonotype originates from a human donor with active COVID-19. The chain carries TRBV19 and TRBJ2-7; 9 bases line up with TRBD2. CDR3: CASSIASGMYEQYF. The CDR3 region has the DNA TGTGCCAGTAGTATCGCTAGCGGGATGTACGAGCAGTACTTC. The entire variable domain, with the rest obtained from reference TRBV19 and TRBJ2-7, is as follows: DGGITQSPKYLFRKEGQNVTLSCEQNLNHDAMYWYRQDPGQGLRLIYYSQIVNDFQKGDIAEGYSVSREKKESFPLTVTSAQKNPTAFYLCASSIASGMYEQYFGPGTRLTVT.